Below are 8 T cell receptor beta chains sequenced from a single sample in a study of cytomegalovirus exposure and HLA in healthy donors. Amplification used 60 Vbeta primers and 13 Jbeta primers. Sequencing was performed with immunoSEQ multiplex PCR; in TCRdb, only in-frame clones are kept and a portion is missing. The data contain about 92,000 clones, approximately 70% of them seen just once; the ten biggest clones take up approximately 2.9%. Sequencing was performed on PBMCs. The source of these receptors is a man aged 50 to 60 in good health and CMV-seronegative.

The chain joins TRBV4-1 to TRBJ2-7, with TRBD1 matching 7 bases. This CDR3 has 15 amino acids. V trimming: 4 bases; J trimming: 2 bases; junction bases outside the gene matches: 8. The germline CDR1 and CDR2 sequences are MGHRA and YSYEKL. As DNA, the CDR3 is TGCGCCAGCAGCCGCGACAGGGCGCCCACCTACGAGCAGTACTTC. It encodes CASSRDRAPTYEQYF.

The V call is TRBV29-1, the J call TRBJ2-3, with TRBD2 identical over 8 bases. This CDR3 has 13 residues. Germline-derived CDR1 and CDR2 are SQVTM and ANQGSEA. The DNA for the CDR3 is TGCACCGGGAGGACGGGGGGGACAGATACGCAGTATTTT. It specifies CTGRTGGTDTQYF.

This clone was detected only once. The rearrangement links TRBV19 to TRBJ1-5; the D gene is possibly TRBD1 (5 bases). Germline-derived CDR1 and CDR2 are LNHDA and SQIVND (reference sequence). Trimming cost V 8 bases and J 6 bases, with 11 bases left between them. The CDR3 is made up of 12 amino acids. Here the CDR3 DNA reads TGTGCCAGTTCCCACAGGTCTCAGCCCCAGCATTTT. This encodes CASSHRSQPQHF.

There are a few counts of this clone. The rearrangement links TRBV4-2 to TRBJ1-2; D might be TRBD1 (5 bases). Germline-derived CDR1 and CDR2 are LGHNA and YNFKEQ. The CDR3 runs 13 residues. With 3 bases removed from V and 7 bases from J, the gap between germline ends came to 12 bases. The CDR3: CASSQQTRVGYTF. CDR3 DNA sequence: TGTGCCAGCAGCCAGCAGACCAGGGTTGGCTACACCTTC.

This chain links TRBV30 with TRBJ2-5; 13 bases agree with TRBD2. J was trimmed by 1 base and V by 8 bases; bases with no gene match: 7. The CDR3 length is 15 residues. CDR1 is GTSNPN and CDR2 is SVGIG in the germline V gene (reference sequence). DNA of the CDR3: TGTGCCCACGGGTGGACTAGCGGGAGCCAAGAGACCCAGTACTTC. It yields the protein CAHGWTSGSQETQYF.

The chain employs TRBV5-1 and TRBJ2-7; 7 bases are a match to TRBD2. Germline V CDR1 and CDR2: SGHRS, YFSETQ. This CDR3 contains 15 residues. Trimming cost V 1 base and J 3 bases; bases outside gene matches: 7. The CDR3 DNA follows: TGCGCCAGCAGCTTGAGGGCGAGGGAGGGCTACGAGCAGTACTTC. Its translation: CASSLRAREGYEQYF.

CDR3: CASSFIGLGTNYGYTF. CDR3 in DNA: TGTGCCAGCAGTTTTATCGGTTTAGGGACAAACTATGGCTACACCTTC. The V call is TRBV27, the J call TRBJ1-2; weak D call: TRBD1 (6 bases). Looked up from germline, CDR1 is MNHEY and CDR2 is SMNVEV (reference sequence). V lost 3 bases to trimming and J lost 2 bases, with 16 bases between them. The CDR3 runs 16 residues.

The chain employs TRBV18 and TRBJ1-3, with 7 bases lining up with TRBD1. This CDR3 comprises 14 residues. Germline values: CDR1 KGHSH, CDR2 LQKENI. The ends lost 6 bases at V and 2 bases at J; junction bases unmatched: 4. The CDR3 sequence is CASSPDRAGNTIYF. The CDR3 DNA reads TGTGCCAGCTCCCCAGACAGGGCTGGAAACACCATATATTTT. The full variable domain, its missing parts supplied by reference TRBV18 and TRBJ1-3, is NAGVMQNPRHLVRRRGQEARLRCSPMKGHSHVYWYRQLPEEGLKFMVYLQKENIIDESGMPKERFSAEFPKEGPSILRIQQVVRGDSAAYFCASSPDRAGNTIYFGEGSWLTVV.